This T cell receptor beta chain was retrieved from a study of blood T cell repertoires in COVID-19. Across the study: The cDNA or gDNA used as material had been derived from T cells, B-cell-depleted T cells, or PBMCs.

Between the trimmed V and J ends, which lost 6 bases and 0 bases, there was a span of 11 bases. From germline, CDR1 is MNHEY and CDR2 SMNVEV (reference sequence). The CDR3 extends over 15 amino acids. Study members were between about 18 and 89 years old and lived in 24 US regions. Only in-frame clones appear in the TCRdb table, and some are missing; sequencing was by immunoSEQ multiplex PCR. The repertoire consists of about 130,000 clones, with about 86% occurring once and the leading ten covering around 10%. The clonotype originates from a man aged 50 or older who had recovered from COVID-19. The chain carries TRBV27 and TRBJ1-4; D is unresolved. The sequenced sample consisted of PBMCs or T cells enriched from blood (not recorded which). CDR3 region: CASSNSYATNEKLFF. For the CDR3, the DNA is TGTGCCAGCAGCAACTCTTATGCAACTAATGAAAAACTGTTTTTT.